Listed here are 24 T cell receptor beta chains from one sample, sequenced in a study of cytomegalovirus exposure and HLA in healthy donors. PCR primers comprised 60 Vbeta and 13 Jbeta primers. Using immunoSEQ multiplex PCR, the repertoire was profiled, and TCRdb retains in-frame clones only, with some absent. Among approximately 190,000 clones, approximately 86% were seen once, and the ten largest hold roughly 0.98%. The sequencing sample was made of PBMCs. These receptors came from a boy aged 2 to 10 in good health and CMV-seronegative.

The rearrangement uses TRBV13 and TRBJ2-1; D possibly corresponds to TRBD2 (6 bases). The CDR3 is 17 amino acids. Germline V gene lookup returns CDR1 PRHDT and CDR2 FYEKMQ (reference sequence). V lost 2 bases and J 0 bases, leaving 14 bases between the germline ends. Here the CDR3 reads CASSLFQRESSYNEQFF. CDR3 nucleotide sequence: TGTGCCAGCAGCTTATTTCAACGGGAGAGCTCCTACAATGAGCAGTTCTTC.

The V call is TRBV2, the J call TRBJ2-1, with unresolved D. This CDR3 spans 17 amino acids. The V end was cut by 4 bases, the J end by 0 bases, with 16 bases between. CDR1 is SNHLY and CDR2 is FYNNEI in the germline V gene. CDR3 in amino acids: CASSVDSAASSYNEQFF. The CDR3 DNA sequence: TGTGCCAGCAGTGTAGATAGTGCGGCTAGCTCCTACAATGAGCAGTTCTTC.

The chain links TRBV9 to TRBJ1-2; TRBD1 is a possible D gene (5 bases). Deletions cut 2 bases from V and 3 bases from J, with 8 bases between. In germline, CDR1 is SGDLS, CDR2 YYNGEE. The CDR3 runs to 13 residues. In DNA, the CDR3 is TGTGCCAGCAGCGTCAGGGTGGACTATGGCTACACCTTC. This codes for CASSVRVDYGYTF.

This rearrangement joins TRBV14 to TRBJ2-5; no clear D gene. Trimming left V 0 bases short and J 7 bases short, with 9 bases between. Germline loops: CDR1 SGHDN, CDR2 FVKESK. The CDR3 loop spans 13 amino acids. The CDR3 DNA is TGTGCCAGCAGCCAAGATCTTTACGGGACCCAGTACTTC. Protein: CASSQDLYGTQYF.

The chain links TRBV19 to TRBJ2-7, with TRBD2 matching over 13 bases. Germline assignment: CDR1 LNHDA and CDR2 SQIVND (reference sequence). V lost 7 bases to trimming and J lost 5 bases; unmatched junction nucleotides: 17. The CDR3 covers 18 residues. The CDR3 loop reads CASIPGRTSGSILNEQYF. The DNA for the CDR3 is TGTGCCAGTATCCCGGGTAGGACTAGCGGGAGTATACTGAACGAGCAGTACTTC.

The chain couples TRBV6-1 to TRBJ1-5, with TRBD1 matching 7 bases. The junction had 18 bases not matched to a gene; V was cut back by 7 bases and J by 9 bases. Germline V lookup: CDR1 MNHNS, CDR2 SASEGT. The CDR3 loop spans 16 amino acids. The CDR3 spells CASTDRQGPLARPQHF. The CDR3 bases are TGTGCCAGCACTGATAGACAGGGCCCCCTTGCCCGGCCCCAGCATTTT.

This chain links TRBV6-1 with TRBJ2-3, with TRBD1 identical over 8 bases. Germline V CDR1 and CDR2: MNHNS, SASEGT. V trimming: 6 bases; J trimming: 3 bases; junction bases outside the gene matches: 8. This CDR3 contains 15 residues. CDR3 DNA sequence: TGTGCCAGCAGAGCCTGGACAGGGTTGACAGATACGCAGTATTTT. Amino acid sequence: CASRAWTGLTDTQYF.

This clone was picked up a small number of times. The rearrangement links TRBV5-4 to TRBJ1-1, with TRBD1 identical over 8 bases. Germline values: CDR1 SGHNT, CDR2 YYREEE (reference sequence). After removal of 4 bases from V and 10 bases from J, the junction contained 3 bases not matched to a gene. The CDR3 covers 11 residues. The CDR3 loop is CASSPGQGAFF. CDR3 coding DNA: TGTGCCAGCAGCCCCGGACAGGGAGCTTTCTTT.

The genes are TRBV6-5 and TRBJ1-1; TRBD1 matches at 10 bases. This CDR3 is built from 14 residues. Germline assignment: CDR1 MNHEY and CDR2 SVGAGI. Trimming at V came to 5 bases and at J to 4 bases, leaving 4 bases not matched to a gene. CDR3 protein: CASSLDRGLTEAFF. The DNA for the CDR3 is TGTGCCAGCAGTCTCGACAGGGGGCTCACTGAAGCTTTCTTT.

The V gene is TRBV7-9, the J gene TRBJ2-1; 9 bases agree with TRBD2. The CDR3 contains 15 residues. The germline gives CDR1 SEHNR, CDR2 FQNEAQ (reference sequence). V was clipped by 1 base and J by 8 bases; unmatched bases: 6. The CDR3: CASSLEASGVYEQFF. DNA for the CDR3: TGTGCCAGCAGCTTAGAGGCTAGCGGGGTCTATGAGCAGTTCTTC.

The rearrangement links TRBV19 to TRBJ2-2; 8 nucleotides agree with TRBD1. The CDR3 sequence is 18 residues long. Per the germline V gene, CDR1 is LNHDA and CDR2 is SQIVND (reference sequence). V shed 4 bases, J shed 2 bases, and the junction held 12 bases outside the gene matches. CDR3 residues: CASSKDGTGFLNTGELFF. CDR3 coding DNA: TGTGCCAGTAGTAAAGATGGGACAGGCTTTCTTAACACCGGGGAGCTGTTTTTT.

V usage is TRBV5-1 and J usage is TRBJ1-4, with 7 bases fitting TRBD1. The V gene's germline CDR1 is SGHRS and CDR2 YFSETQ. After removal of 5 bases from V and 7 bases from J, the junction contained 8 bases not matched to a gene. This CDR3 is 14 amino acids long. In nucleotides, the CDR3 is TGCGCCAGCAGACCGGGACAGTGGGGTGAAAAACTGTTTTTT. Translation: CASRPGQWGEKLFF.

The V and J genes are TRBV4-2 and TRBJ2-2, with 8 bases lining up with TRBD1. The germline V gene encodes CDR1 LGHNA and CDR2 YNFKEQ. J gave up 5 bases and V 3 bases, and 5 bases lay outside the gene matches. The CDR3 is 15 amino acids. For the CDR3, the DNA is TGTGCCAGCAGCCAGTCTCAGGGGGCTACCGGGGAGCTGTTTTTT. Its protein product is CASSQSQGATGELFF.

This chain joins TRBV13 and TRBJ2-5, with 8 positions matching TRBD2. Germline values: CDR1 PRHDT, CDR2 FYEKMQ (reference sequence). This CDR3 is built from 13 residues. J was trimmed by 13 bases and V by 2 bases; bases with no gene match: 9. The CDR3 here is CASSLSLSGGLYF. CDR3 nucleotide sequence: TGTGCCAGCAGCTTATCCCTGTCGGGAGGGCTGTACTTC.

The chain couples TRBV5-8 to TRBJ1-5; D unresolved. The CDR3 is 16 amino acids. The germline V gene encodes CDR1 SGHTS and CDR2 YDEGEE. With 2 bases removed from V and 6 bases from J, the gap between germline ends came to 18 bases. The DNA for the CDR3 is TGTGCCAGCAGCTTTCTACGGAGGACCCATGTTCAGCCCCAGCATTTT. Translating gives CASSFLRRTHVQPQHF.

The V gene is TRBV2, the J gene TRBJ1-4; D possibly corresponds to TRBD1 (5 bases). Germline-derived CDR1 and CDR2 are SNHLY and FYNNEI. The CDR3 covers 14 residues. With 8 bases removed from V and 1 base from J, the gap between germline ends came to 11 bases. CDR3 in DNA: TGTGCCAGCGGGAGGGGAGGAACTAATGAAAAACTGTTTTTT. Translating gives CASGRGGTNEKLFF. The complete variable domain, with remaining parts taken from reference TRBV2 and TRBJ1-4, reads EPEVTQTPSHQVTQMGQEVILRCVPISNHLYFYWYRQILGQKVEFLVSFYNNEISEKSEIFDDQFSVERPDGSNFTLKIRSTKLEDSAMYFCASGRGGTNEKLFFGSGTQLSVL.

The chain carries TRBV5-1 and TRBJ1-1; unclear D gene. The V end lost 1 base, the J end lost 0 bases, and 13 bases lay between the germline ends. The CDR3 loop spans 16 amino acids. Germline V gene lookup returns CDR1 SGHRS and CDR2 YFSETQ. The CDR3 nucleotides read TGCGCCAGCAGCTTGCCGGGCGGAGGAATGAACACTGAAGCTTTCTTT. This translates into CASSLPGGGMNTEAFF.

This chain's CDR3 is CASRSTGATNEKLFF. CDR3 DNA: TGTGCCAGCAGATCGACAGGCGCAACTAATGAAAAACTGTTTTTT. The V call is TRBV6-5, the J call TRBJ1-4; maybe TRBD1 (6 bases). V lost 6 bases to trimming and J lost 0 bases, with 11 bases between them. This CDR3 comprises 15 residues. Per the germline V gene, CDR1 is MNHEY and CDR2 is SVGAGI.

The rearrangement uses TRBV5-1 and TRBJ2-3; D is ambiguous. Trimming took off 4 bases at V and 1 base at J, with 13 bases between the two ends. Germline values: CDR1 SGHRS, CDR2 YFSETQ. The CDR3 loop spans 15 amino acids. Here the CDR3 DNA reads TGCGCCAGCAGCGATGGGCGACACCGCACAGATACGCAGTATTTT. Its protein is CASSDGRHRTDTQYF.

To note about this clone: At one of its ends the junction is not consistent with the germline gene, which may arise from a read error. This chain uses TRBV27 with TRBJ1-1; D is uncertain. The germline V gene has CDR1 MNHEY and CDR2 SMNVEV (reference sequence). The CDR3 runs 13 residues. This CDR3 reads CASSLSPNTEAFF. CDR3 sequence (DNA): TGTGCCAGCAGTCTATCCCCAAACACTGAAGCTTTCTTT.

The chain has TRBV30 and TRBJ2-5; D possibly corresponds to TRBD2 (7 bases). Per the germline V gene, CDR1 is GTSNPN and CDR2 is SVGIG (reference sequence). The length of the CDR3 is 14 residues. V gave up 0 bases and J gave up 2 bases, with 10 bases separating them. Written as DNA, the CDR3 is TGTGCCTGGAGTGTAGGGGGGGGGCAAGAGACCCAGTACTTC. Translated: CAWSVGGGQETQYF.

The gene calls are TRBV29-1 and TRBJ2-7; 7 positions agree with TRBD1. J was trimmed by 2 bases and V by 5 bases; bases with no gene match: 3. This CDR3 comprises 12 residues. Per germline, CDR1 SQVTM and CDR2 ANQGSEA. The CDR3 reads CSVRDSPYEQYF. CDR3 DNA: TGCAGCGTTCGGGACAGCCCCTACGAGCAGTACTTC.

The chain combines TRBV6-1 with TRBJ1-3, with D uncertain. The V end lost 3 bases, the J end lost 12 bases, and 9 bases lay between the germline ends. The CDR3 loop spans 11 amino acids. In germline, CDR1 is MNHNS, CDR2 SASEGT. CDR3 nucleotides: TGTGCCAGCAGTGAGGAGATCTTCATATATTTT. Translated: CASSEEIFIYF.

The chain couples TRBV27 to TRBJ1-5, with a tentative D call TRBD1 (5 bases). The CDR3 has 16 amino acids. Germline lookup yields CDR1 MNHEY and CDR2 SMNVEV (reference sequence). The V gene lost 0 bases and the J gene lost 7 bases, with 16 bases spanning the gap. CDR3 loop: CASSLSAGNYHQPQHF. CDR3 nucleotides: TGTGCCAGCAGTTTATCAGCAGGGAACTACCACCAGCCCCAGCATTTT.